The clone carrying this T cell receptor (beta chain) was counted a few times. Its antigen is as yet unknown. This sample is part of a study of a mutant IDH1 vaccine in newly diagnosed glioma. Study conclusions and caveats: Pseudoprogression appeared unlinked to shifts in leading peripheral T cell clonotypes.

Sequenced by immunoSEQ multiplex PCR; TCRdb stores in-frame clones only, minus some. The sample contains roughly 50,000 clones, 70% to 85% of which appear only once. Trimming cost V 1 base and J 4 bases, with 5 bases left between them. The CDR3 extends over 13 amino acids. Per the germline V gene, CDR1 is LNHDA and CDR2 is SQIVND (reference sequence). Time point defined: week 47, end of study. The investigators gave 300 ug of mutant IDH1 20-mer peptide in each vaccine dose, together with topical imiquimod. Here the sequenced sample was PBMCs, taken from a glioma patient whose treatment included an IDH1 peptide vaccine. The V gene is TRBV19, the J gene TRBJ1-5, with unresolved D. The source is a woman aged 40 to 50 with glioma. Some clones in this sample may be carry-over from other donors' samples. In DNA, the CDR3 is TGTGCCAGTAGTATAGGTGTGAATCAGCCCCAGCATTTT. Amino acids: CASSIGVNQPQHF.